This TCR beta chain came from a study of blood T cell repertoires in COVID-19. Background on the study: Samples came from the United States, Italy and Spain, spanning acute and convalescent COVID-19. The analysed material was cDNA or gDNA that came from T cells, B-cell-depleted T cells, or PBMCs.

Per the original data handling: By means of reference gene primer amplification, nucleated cell counts were estimated. TCRdb's copy holds only in-frame clones and misses some; the assay was immunoSEQ multiplex PCR. Clone size and V and J calls were adopted from that table, with D and trimming inferred from the DNA. Altogether about 210,000 clones are present, almost 90% being singletons, with the ten largest covering around 1.5%. The CDR3 length is 15 residues. The ends were cut back, 0 bases at V and 4 bases at J, with 13 bases in the middle. Germline V gives CDR1 SGHRS, CDR2 YFSETQ. The chain combines TRBV5-1 with TRBJ1-1; possibly TRBD1 for D (5 bases). This clonotype was sampled from a man aged 18 to 30 with active or convalescent COVID-19. The material sequenced was peripheral blood. The CDR3 region has the DNA TGCGCCAGCAGCTTGGAAGGGGTGGATGGCACTGAAGCTTTCTTT. It specifies CASSLEGVDGTEAFF. Full variable domain (outside the CDR3, taken from reference TRBV5-1 and TRBJ1-1): KAGVTQTPRYLIKTRGQQVTLSCSPISGHRSVSWYQQTPGQGLQFLFEYFSETQRNKGNFPGRFSGRQFSNSRSEMNVSTLELGDSALYLCASSLEGVDGTEAFFGQGTRLTVV.